The rows below give T cell receptor beta chains drawn from one sample of a study of identifying expanded T cells in peripheral blood. The table came from immunoSEQ multiplex PCR; TCRdb's copy has only in-frame clones and leaves some out. The sample has roughly 75,000 clones, roughly 90% seen once. Material for sequencing was blood. The receptors were gathered from a person aged 18 to 75 in good health. CDR3s include the opening cysteine and the closing phenylalanine or tryptophan. Each record gives: J gene, V gene, D gene, clone size, CDR3 DNA, CDR3 protein. A D gene is named only where the DNA matches it firmly. Only some rows state a clone size, as once, few, many or a class for expanded clones.

>TRBJ2-4|TRBV2|TRBD2|-
TGTGCCACCCAGGCGGGGAGACTAGCGGGAGGCGGCATTCAGTACTTC
CATQAGRLAGGGIQYF
>TRBJ1-2|TRBV7-2|TRBD1|-
TGTGCCAGCAGCTTAGCCGGACAGGGGGCGGGCTACACCTTC
CASSLAGQGAGYTF
>TRBJ1-1|TRBV30|-|-
TGTGCCTGGAGGGCAGGGGACCACACTGAAGCTTTCTTT
CAWRAGDHTEAFF
>TRBJ2-2|TRBV7-9|-|-
TGTGCCAGCAGCCAGCTTAGTGGGGGCGGACTCTCGGACACCGGGGAGCTGTTTTTT
CASSQLSGGGLSDTGELFF
>TRBJ2-1|TRBV10-3|-|-
TGTGCCATCAGTGGAGGGGACTACAATGAGCAGTTCTTC
CAISGGDYNEQFF
>TRBJ1-4|TRBV2|TRBD1|-
TGTGCCAGCAGTACGGGACAGGGAAATGAAAAACTGTTTTTT
CASSTGQGNEKLFF
>TRBJ1-2|TRBV6-5|-|-
TGTGCCACCCTGGCGCCGGGGCTCTATGGCTACACCTTC
CATLAPGLYGYTF
>TRBJ2-3|TRBV30|TRBD2|-
TGTGCCTGGAGTGGTGTGGGGGGGGTTACAGATACGCAGTATTTT
CAWSGVGGVTDTQYF
>TRBJ2-4|TRBV6-6|-|-
TGTGCCAGCGCCCAGGCAGGGGCGAACAAAAACATTCAGTACTTC
CASAQAGANKNIQYF
>TRBJ2-7|TRBV25-1|-|-
TGTGCCAGCAGTGATTCTCCGGTGGGCACCTACGAGCAGTACTTC
CASSDSPVGTYEQYF
>TRBJ1-1|TRBV6-5|TRBD1|-
TGTGCCAGCAGTCAAACGACAGGGCCAAGGGCTGAAGCTTTCTTT
CASSQTTGPRAEAFF
>TRBJ2-7|TRBV13|TRBD2|-
TGTACCAGCAGCTTACTTCGCCTAGCGGGGGCCCGACCCTACGAGCAGTACTTC
CTSSLLRLAGARPYEQYF
>TRBJ2-5|TRBV11-1|TRBD1|-
TGTGCCAGCAGCCGCGGACAGGGGGAATTGGAGGCCCAGTACTTC
CASSRGQGELEAQYF
>TRBJ1-5|TRBV2|-|-
TGTGCCAGCAGTGGGGACAACTTCAATCAGCCCCAGCATTTT
CASSGDNFNQPQHF
>TRBJ1-4|TRBV6-5|-|-
TGTGCCAGCAGTTACGGACAGTCAACTAATGAAAAACTGTTTTTT
CASSYGQSTNEKLFF
>TRBJ1-5|TRBV19|TRBD1|-
TGTGCCAGTAGTGCCTTACAGGGGAATCAGCCCCAGCATTTT
CASSALQGNQPQHF
>TRBJ2-7|TRBV5-4|-|once
TGTGCCAGCAGCTTCGGAACGGGGTCCTACGAGCAGTACTTC
CASSFGTGSYEQYF
>TRBJ2-5|TRBV20-1|-|-
TGCAGTGCCCGCCAAGAGAGCCAGTACTTC
CSARQESQYF
>TRBJ2-1|TRBV7-2|-|-
TGTGCCAGCAACACCAATAAGGGGACGGAGCAGTTCTTC
CASNTNKGTEQFF
>TRBJ1-1|TRBV5-1|-|-
TGCGCCAGCAGCTTGTCGGCAGGCGGCTACCCCAATGAAGCTTTCTTT
CASSLSAGGYPNEAFF
>TRBJ2-2|TRBV6-5|-|-
TGTGCCAGCAGTTACGGGGCGAACACCGGGGAGCTGTTTTTT
CASSYGANTGELFF
>TRBJ2-7|TRBV9|TRBD2|-
TGTGCCAGCAGCGGGACTAGCGGGGCCTACGAGCAGTACTTC
CASSGTSGAYEQYF
>TRBJ1-4|TRBV2|-|-
TGTGCCAGCACAGGGATTAATGAAAAACTGTTTTTT
CASTGINEKLFF
>TRBJ2-3|TRBV7-6|TRBD2|-
TGTGCCAGCAGCTTACTAGCGGGGAAGACAGATACGCAGTATTTT
CASSLLAGKTDTQYF
>TRBJ2-5|TRBV29-1|-|-
TGCAGCGTTGGGTGGAGTGCTCAAGAGACCCAGTACTTC
CSVGWSAQETQYF
>TRBJ2-1|TRBV29-1|-|once
TGCAGCACTGTGGGGTGGGGGGACTCCTACAATGAGCAGTTCTTC
CSTVGWGDSYNEQFF
>TRBJ1-1|TRBV5-1|-|-
TGCGCCAGCAGCCCGTTCTCGGATGGAAATGGCGAAGCTTTCTTT
CASSPFSDGNGEAFF
>TRBJ2-5|TRBV29-1|-|-
TGCAGCGTTGAACTTGGGGGGGGCCGTCAAGAGACCCAGTACTTC
CSVELGGGRQETQYF
>TRBJ1-1|TRBV6-1|TRBD1|-
TGTGCCAGCAGTGATGCGGGACAGCCCAACACTGAAGCTTTCTTT
CASSDAGQPNTEAFF
>TRBJ2-5|TRBV30|-|-
TGTGCCTGGAGTGTATCTAGGGGTGGCGAGACCCAGTACTTC
CAWSVSRGGETQYF
>TRBJ2-5|TRBV2|-|-
TGTGCCAGCACTACTCCCGGCGGGGACTCTCAAGAGACCCAGTACTTC
CASTTPGGDSQETQYF
>TRBJ2-2|TRBV29-1|-|-
TGCAGCGTTGATGCGACGAACACCGGGGAGCTGTTTTTT
CSVDATNTGELFF
>TRBJ1-2|TRBV21-1|-|-
TGTGCCAGCAAAACAACCTGGCAGCAGGGGCGAGGCTACACCTTC
CASKTTWQQGRGYTF
>TRBJ1-2|TRBV6-1|-|-
TGTGCCAGCCAAAGGGGCGGCTATGGCTACACCTTC
CASQRGGYGYTF
>TRBJ2-5|TRBV29-1|TRBD1|-
TGCAGCGTTGACAGGGGGATGGTTGGAGAGACCCAGTACTTC
CSVDRGMVGETQYF
>TRBJ2-3|TRBV7-6|TRBD2|-
TGTGCCAGCAGCCTAGCAGCGGGGGGTATAGATACGCAGTATTTT
CASSLAAGGIDTQYF
>TRBJ2-7|TRBV4-1|TRBD1|-
TGCGCCAGCAGTCCGATTCAGGGGGCTTTCGAGCAGTACTTC
CASSPIQGAFEQYF
>TRBJ2-7|TRBV7-2|TRBD2|once
TGTGCCAGCAGCTCCGGACTAGTCCATTACGAGCAGTACTTC
CASSSGLVHYEQYF
>TRBJ2-7|TRBV6-5|-|-
TGTGCCAGCAAGGTGGGATTCGTCTCGGGCGAGCAGTACTTC
CASKVGFVSGEQYF
>TRBJ2-3|TRBV7-6|-|-
TGTGCCAGCAGCTTAGGCCTTGAGGATACGCAGTATTTT
CASSLGLEDTQYF
>TRBJ2-4|TRBV28|TRBD1|-
TGTGCCAGCAGTTTATTCAAGACAGGGGGGATTTTAGCCAAAAACATTCAGTACTTC
CASSLFKTGGILAKNIQYF
>TRBJ2-5|TRBV25-1|-|-
TGTGCCAGCAGTCTGGCGGGAAAAGAGACCCAGTACTTC
CASSLAGKETQYF
>TRBJ1-1|TRBV29-1|TRBD1|-
TGCAGCGTGCCTCCAGGGGGCGGTTCTGAAGCTTTCTTT
CSVPPGGGSEAFF
>TRBJ2-6|TRBV18|TRBD1|-
TGTGCCAGCTCACAAAGACAGGGGGCCAGCTCTGGGGCCAACGTCCTGACTTTC
CASSQRQGASSGANVLTF
>TRBJ2-7|TRBV19|-|-
TGTGCCAGTAGTCCCCGTCCCGGGACGGCGACCTACGAGCAGTACTTC
CASSPRPGTATYEQYF
>TRBJ1-4|TRBV4-3|TRBD1|-
TGCGCCAGCAGCCCCCAGGGGACAGCGGTTAGGGAAAAACTGTTTTTT
CASSPQGTAVREKLFF
>TRBJ2-1|TRBV5-1|-|-
TGCGCCAGCATACTCCGGGTCCTCGGTGAGCAGTTCTTC
CASILRVLGEQFF
>TRBJ1-2|TRBV2|-|-
TGTGCCAGCAGTGAAGACAGGGCATATGGCTACACCTTC
CASSEDRAYGYTF
>TRBJ2-7|TRBV6-6|-|-
TGTGCCAGCAGCCCCGAGGACAGACCTCTCTCCTACGAGCAGTACTTC
CASSPEDRPLSYEQYF